The 12 T cell receptor beta chains in this list originate from one sample, sequenced in a study of blood T cell repertoires in COVID-19. Profiling relied on immunoSEQ multiplex PCR, and the TCRdb table lists in-frame clones only, not all of them. The sample includes 140,000 to 150,000 clones, over 70% of them seen just once. Sequenced input: peripheral blood. The origin of the receptors is a woman in her forties or fifties with acute or convalescent COVID-19.

In this sample, this clone turned up once. This chain joins TRBV29-1 and TRBJ1-1, with 9 bases aligning to TRBD1. This CDR3 is built from 15 residues. The germline V gene has CDR1 SQVTM and CDR2 ANQGSEA. The junction had 12 bases not matched to a gene; V was cut back by 4 bases and J by 6 bases. CDR3 nucleotide sequence: TGCAGCGTTGTACTCCGGGACAGGGCGGTCTCTGAAGCTTTCTTT. Translating gives CSVVLRDRAVSEAFF.

The CDR3 nucleotides are TGTGCCAGCAGCGCTACAGGGGACACTGAAGCTTTCTTT. It translates to CASSATGDTEAFF. V is TRBV3-1 (or the pseudogene TRBV3-2) and J is TRBJ1-1; 7 bases agree with TRBD1. Germline assignment: CDR1 LGHDT and CDR2 YNNKEL (reference sequence). The CDR3 loop spans 13 amino acids. J lost 3 bases, V lost 5 bases, and 3 bases had no gene match.

Here the CDR3 DNA reads TGCAGTGCTAGTCCCCAGACAGGGGAAAGCACTGAAGCTTTCTTT. Translation gives CSASPQTGESTEAFF. The chain combines TRBV20-1 with TRBJ1-1, with 8 bases aligning to TRBD1. Germline loops: CDR1 DFQATT, CDR2 SNEGSKA (reference sequence). V was clipped by 3 bases and J by 4 bases; unmatched bases: 10. This CDR3 region has 15 residues.

A remark on this clone: An end of the junction differs from the germline gene, which may be a read error. The chain has TRBV29-1 and TRBJ1-2; maybe TRBD1 (6 bases). CDR3 length equals 12 residues. CDR1 and CDR2 (germline): SQVTM, ANQGSEA. CDR3 sequence reads: CSVELEAGVGPF. The CDR3 DNA follows: TGCAGCGTTGAGTTGGAGGCAGGGGTGGGACCCTTC.

This clone was recorded once. The J gene is TRBJ1-2, the V gene TRBV28, with 8 bases identical to TRBD1. Per the germline V gene, CDR1 is MDHEN and CDR2 is SYDVKM. This CDR3 is built from 15 residues. J lost 6 bases, V lost 2 bases, and 8 bases had no gene match. The CDR3 nucleotides read TGTGCCAGCAGTTTAACGGGGCAGGGGGCGAATGGCTACACCTTC. This translates into CASSLTGQGANGYTF.

This chain uses TRBV3-1 (or the pseudogene TRBV3-2) with TRBJ1-6, with a possible D match to TRBD1 (5 bases). This CDR3 region has 15 residues. The ends were cut back, 3 bases at V and 10 bases at J, with 16 bases in the middle. Germline values: CDR1 LGHDT, CDR2 YNNKEL (reference sequence). CDR3: CASSHRGGVGSPLHF. The CDR3 DNA reads as TGTGCCAGCAGCCATAGGGGCGGTGTGGGGTCACCCCTCCACTTT.

J is TRBJ1-1 and V is TRBV18; 9 bases line up with TRBD1. Per the germline V gene, CDR1 is KGHSH and CDR2 is LQKENI. This CDR3 contains 16 residues. V shed 2 bases and J 5 bases; nucleotides not matched to a gene: 9. The CDR3 bases are TGTGCCAGCTCACCAGCGACAGGGGGTGGGGGAACTGAAGCTTTCTTT. It translates to CASSPATGGGGTEAFF.

The genes are TRBV18 and TRBJ1-2; D unresolved. The CDR3 has 15 amino acids. Germline CDR1 KGHSH, CDR2 LQKENI. Trimming pared 0 bases from V and 7 bases from J, leaving 15 bases between. Here the CDR3 reads CASSPPGGRSIGYTF. As DNA, the CDR3 is TGTGCCAGCTCACCACCCGGTGGGCGCTCTATTGGCTACACCTTC.

This sequence joins TRBV6-6 and TRBJ1-2; TRBD1 agrees at 8 bases. Per the germline V gene, CDR1 is MNHNY and CDR2 is SVGAGI (reference sequence). The trim removed 4 bases at V and 4 bases at J, leaving 5 bases unmatched. The CDR3 extends over 14 amino acids. Here the CDR3 DNA reads TGTGCCAGCAGTTTCGGACAGGGAGGCTATGGCTACACCTTC. Encoded protein: CASSFGQGGYGYTF.

This clone occurred once. CDR3 protein: CASSPTGQGFTGYTF. The CDR3 DNA reads TGTGCCAGCTCACCGACAGGGCAGGGTTTCACTGGCTACACCTTC. The chain has TRBV18 and TRBJ1-2; 7 bases are shared with TRBD1. J lost 7 bases, V lost 3 bases, and 11 bases had no gene match. Germline values: CDR1 KGHSH, CDR2 LQKENI. The CDR3 is 15 residues long.

This chain joins TRBV7-2 and TRBJ2-7; perhaps TRBD1 as D (5 bases). V lost 5 bases, J lost 3 bases, and 20 bases lay in between. Germline V CDR1 and CDR2: SGHTA, FQGNSA. This CDR3 comprises 16 residues. The CDR3 reads CASSMTASSNRYEQYF. The CDR3 region has the DNA TGTGCCAGCAGCATGACAGCGAGCAGCAACCGCTACGAGCAGTACTTC.

The chain links TRBV2 to TRBJ1-1, with TRBD1 as a possible D gene (6 bases). The V end was cut by 4 bases, the J end by 1 base, with 10 bases between. CDR1 SNHLY and CDR2 FYNNEI come from the germline V gene. The CDR3 runs 14 residues. CDR3 DNA: TGTGCCAGCAGTGCAACAGGGCCGAACACTGAAGCTTTCTTT. It specifies CASSATGPNTEAFF.